This TCR beta chain was found in a study of regulatory T cells in long-lasting Graves disease. Study conclusions and caveats: There was favoring of TRBV28, TRBJ1-2 and TRBJ2-5 in persistent disease.

Investigators prepared the TCR beta libraries by applying iRepertoire HTBI primers and Arm-PCR of CDR3 regions. Original methodology: Among the samples, some 68 TRBV and 14 to 15 TRBJ segments were identified. One entry per CDR3 protein, called by TCRdb with MiXCR from the multiplex PCR reads. The V and J calls, along with clone size, are taken from TCRdb and not from the paper's own processing. The sample shows 300,000 to 450,000 distinct CDR3 sequences, about 16% of them seen only once. V shed 3 bases, J shed 3 bases, and the junction held 4 bases outside the gene matches. Looked up from germline, CDR1 is SEHNR and CDR2 is FQNEAQ (reference sequence). The CDR3 runs 14 residues. Time point denoted: newly diagnosed GD, antithyroid drugs for less than 3 months. Extracted RNA from PBMCs served as the source of the TCR library. To note about this clonotype: Its antigen is undetermined. This may be a read error: a much more frequent sequence differs by one nucleotide.

The clonotype originates from a female donor with Graves disease. The rearrangement joins TRBV7-9 to TRBJ1-1; the match to TRBD1 covers 7 bases. The source was peripheral blood mononuclear cells (PBMCs), collected at new diagnosis, from a patient treated with antithyroid drugs. CDR3 sequence reads: CASSFAGGDTEAFF. In DNA form, the CDR3 reads TGTGCCAGCAGCTTCGCAGGGGGGGACACTGAAGCTTTCTTT. The entire variable domain, with the rest obtained from reference TRBV7-9 and TRBJ1-1, is as follows: DTGVSQNPRHKITKRGQNVTFRCDPISEHNRLYWYRQTLGQGPEFLTYFQNEAQLEKSRLLSDRFSAERPKGSFSTLEIQRTEQGDSAMYLCASSFAGGDTEAFFGQGTRLTVV.